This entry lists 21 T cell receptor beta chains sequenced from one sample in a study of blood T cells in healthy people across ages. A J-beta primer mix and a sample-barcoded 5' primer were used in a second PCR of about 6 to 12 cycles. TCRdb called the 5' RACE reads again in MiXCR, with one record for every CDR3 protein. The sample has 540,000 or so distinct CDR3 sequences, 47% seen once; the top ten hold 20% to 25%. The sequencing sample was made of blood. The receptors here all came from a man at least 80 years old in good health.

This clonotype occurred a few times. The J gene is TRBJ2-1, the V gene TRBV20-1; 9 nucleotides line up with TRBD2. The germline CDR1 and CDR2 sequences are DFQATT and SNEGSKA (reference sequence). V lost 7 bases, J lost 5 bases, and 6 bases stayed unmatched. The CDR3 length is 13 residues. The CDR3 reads CSVPTSGNNEQFF. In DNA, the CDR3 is TGCAGTGTTCCGACTAGCGGTAACAATGAGCAGTTCTTC.

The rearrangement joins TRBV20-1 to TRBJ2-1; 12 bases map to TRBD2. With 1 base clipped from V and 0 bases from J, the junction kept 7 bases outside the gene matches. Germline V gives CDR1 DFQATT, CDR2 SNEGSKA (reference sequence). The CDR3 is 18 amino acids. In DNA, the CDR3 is TGCAGTGCTAGAGCTCCGGGACTAGCGGGCTCCTCCTACAATGAGCAGTTCTTC. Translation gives CSARAPGLAGSSYNEQFF.

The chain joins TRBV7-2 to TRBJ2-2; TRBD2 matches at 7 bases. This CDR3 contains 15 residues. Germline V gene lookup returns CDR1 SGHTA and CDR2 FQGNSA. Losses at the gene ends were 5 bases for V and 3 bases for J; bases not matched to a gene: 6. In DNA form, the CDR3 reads TGTGCCAGCAGCCGTTTGGGGGGGGACACCGGGGAGCTGTTTTTT. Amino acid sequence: CASSRLGGDTGELFF.

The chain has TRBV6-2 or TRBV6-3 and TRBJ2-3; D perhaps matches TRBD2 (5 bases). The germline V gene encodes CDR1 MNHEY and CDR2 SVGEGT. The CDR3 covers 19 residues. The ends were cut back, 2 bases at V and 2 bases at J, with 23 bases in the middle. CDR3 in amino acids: CASSYRGFRSTLDTDTQYF. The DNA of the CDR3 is TGTGCCAGCAGTTACCGGGGATTCAGGAGCACCCTGGACACAGATACGCAGTATTTT.

This CDR3 is CAWSGQDYEQYF. The CDR3 nucleotides read TGTGCCTGGAGTGGGCAGGACTACGAGCAGTACTTC. V gene TRBV30 combines with J gene TRBJ2-7, with D unresolved. The CDR3 covers 12 residues. Between the trimmed V and J ends, which lost 1 base and 3 bases, there was a span of 7 bases. Germline CDR1 GTSNPN, CDR2 SVGIG (reference sequence).

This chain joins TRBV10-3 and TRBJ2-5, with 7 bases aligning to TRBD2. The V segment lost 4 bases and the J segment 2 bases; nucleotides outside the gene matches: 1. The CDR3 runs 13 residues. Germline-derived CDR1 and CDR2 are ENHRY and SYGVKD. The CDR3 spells CAISGGGQETQYF. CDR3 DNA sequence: TGTGCCATCAGTGGGGGGGGGCAAGAGACCCAGTACTTC.

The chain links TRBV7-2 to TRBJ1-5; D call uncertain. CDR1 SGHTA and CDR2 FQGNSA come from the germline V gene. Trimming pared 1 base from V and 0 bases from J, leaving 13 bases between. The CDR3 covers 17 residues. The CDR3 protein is CASSLDGNPYSNQPQHF. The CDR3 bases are TGTGCCAGCAGCTTAGACGGGAACCCATATAGCAATCAGCCCCAGCATTTT.

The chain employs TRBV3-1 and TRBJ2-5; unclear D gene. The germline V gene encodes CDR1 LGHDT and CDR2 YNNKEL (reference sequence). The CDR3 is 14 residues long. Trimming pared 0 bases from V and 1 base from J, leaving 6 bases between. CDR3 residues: CASSQDRFQETQYF. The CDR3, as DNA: TGTGCCAGCAGCCAAGACCGCTTCCAAGAGACCCAGTACTTC.

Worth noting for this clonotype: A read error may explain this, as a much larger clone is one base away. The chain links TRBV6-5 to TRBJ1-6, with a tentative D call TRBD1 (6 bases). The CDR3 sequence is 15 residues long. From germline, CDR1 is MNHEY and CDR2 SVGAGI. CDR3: CASRRNRDRNSLLHF. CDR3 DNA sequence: TGTGCCAGCAGGCGGAACAGGGATAGGAATTCACTCCTCCACTTT.

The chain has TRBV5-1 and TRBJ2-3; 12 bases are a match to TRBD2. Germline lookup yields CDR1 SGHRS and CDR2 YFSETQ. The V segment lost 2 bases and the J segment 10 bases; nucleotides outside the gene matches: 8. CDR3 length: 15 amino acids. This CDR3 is CASSFTGTSGSAQYF. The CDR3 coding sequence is TGCGCCAGCAGCTTTACCGGGACTAGCGGGTCGGCGCAGTATTTT.

Here the CDR3 reads CASSPVKGSNTEAFF. CDR3 DNA sequence: TGTGCCAGCAGCCCAGTGAAGGGGTCGAACACTGAAGCTTTCTTT. This sequence joins TRBV7-9 and TRBJ1-1, with D maybe TRBD1 (5 bases). The CDR3 contains 15 residues. Trimming left V 5 bases short and J 1 base short, with 14 bases between. Germline assignment: CDR1 SEHNR and CDR2 FQNEAQ (reference sequence).

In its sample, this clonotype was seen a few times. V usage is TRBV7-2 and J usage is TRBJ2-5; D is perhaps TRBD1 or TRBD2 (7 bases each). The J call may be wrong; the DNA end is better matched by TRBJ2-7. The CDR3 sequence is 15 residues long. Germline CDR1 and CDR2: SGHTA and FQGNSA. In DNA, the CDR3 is TGTGCCAGCAGCTTAGCGGTCCCAGGGGGGGACGAGCAGTACTTC. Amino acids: CASSLAVPGGDEQYF.

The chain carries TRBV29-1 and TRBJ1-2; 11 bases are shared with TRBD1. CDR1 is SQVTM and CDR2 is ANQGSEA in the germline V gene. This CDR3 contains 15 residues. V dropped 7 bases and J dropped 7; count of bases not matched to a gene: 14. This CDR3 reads CSATSDSGTGGGYTF. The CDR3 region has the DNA TGCAGCGCCACGTCTGATTCCGGGACAGGGGGTGGCTACACCTTC.

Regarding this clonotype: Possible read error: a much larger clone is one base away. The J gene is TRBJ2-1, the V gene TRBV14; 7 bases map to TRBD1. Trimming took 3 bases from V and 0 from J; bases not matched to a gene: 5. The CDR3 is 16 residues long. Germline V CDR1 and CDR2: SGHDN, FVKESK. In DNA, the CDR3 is TGTGCCAGCAGCCATGCGAGACAGGGCTCCTACAATGAGCAGTTCTTC. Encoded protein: CASSHARQGSYNEQFF.

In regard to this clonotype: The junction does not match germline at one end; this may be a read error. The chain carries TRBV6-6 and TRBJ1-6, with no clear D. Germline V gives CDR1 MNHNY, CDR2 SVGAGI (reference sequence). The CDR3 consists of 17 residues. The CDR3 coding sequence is TGTGCCAGCAGTTACTCGAGTAGGAGCTCTTATAGTTCACCCCTCCACTTT. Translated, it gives CASSYSSRSSYSSPLHF.

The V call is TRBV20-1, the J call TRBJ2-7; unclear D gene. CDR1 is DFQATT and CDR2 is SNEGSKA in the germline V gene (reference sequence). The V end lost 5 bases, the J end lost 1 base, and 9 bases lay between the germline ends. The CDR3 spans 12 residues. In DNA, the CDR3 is TGCAGTGCTCAAATTGTATCCTACGAGCAGTACTTC. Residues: CSAQIVSYEQYF.

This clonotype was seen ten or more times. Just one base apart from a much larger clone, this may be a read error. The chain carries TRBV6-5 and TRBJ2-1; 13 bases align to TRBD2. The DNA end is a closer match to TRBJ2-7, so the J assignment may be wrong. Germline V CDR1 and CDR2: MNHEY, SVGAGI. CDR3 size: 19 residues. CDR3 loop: CASSYLTSGGLGSYNEQYF. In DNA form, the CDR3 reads TGTGCCAGCAGTTACCTGACTAGCGGGGGGCTGGGCTCCTACAATGAGCAGTACTTC.

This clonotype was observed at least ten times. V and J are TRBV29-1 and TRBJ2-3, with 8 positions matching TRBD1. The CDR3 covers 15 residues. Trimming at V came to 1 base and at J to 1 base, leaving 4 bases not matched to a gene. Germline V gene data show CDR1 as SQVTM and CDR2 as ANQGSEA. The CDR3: CSVEAPGQGTDTQYF. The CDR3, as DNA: TGCAGCGTTGAAGCCCCGGGACAGGGCACAGATACGCAGTATTTT.

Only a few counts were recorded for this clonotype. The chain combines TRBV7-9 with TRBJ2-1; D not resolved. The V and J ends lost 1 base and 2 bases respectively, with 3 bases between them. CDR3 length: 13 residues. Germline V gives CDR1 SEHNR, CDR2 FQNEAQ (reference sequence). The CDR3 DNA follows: TGTGCCAGCAGCTTAGAAGCCTACAATGAGCAGTTCTTC. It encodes CASSLEAYNEQFF.

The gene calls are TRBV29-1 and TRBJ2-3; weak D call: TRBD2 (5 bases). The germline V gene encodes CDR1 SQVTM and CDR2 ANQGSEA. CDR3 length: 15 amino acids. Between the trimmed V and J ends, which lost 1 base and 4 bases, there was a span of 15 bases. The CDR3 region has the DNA TGCAGCGTTGAAGGCCGGACTGGTGGGCCAGATACGCAGTATTTT. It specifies CSVEGRTGGPDTQYF.

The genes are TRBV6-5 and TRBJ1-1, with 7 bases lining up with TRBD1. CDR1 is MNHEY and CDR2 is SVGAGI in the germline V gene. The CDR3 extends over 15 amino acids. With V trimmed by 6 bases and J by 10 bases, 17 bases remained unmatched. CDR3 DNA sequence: TGTGCCAGCAGCTCTACGGGACAGTCGGCGTGGGGAGCTTTCTTT. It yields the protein CASSSTGQSAWGAFF.